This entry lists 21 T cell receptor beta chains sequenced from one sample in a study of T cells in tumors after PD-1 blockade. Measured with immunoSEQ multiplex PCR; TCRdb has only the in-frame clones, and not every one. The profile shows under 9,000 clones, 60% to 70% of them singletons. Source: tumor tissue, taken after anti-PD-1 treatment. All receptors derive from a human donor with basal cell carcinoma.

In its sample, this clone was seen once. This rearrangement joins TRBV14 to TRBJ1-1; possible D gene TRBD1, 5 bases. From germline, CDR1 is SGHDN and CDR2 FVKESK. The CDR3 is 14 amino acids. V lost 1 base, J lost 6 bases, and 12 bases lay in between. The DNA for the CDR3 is TGTGCCAGCAGCCAAGTCCAGGGAAGGGCTGAAGCTTTCTTT. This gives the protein CASSQVQGRAEAFF. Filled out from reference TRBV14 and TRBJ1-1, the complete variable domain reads EAGVTQFPSHSVIEKGQTVTLRCDPISGHDNLYWYRRVMGKEIKFLLHFVKESKQDESGMPNNRFLAERTGGTYSTLKVQPAELEDSGVYFCASSQVQGRAEAFFGQGTRLTVV.

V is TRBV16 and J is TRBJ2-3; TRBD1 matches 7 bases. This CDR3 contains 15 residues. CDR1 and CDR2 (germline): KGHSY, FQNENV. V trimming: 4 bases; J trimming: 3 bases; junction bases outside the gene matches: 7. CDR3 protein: CASSLGTARTDTQYF. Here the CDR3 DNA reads TGTGCCAGCAGCCTAGGGACAGCTAGAACAGATACGCAGTATTTT. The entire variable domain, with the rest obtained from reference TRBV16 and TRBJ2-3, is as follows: GEEVAQTPKHLVRGEGQKAKLYCAPIKGHSYVFWYQQVLKNEFKFLISFQNENVFDETGMPKERFSAKCLPNSPCSLEIQATKLEDSAVYFCASSLGTARTDTQYFGPGTRLTVL.

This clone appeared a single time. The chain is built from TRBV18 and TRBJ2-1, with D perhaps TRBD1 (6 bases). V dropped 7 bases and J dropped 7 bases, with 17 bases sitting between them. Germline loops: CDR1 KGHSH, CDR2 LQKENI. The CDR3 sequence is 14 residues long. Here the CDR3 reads CASFQEGVRNEQFF. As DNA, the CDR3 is TGTGCCAGCTTCCAAGAGGGGGTCAGAAATGAGCAGTTCTTC.

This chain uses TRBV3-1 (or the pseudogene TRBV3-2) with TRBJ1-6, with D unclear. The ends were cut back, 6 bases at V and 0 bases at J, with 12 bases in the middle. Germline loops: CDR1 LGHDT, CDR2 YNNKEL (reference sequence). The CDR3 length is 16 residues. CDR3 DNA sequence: TGTGCCAGCAGTCCTAAATGGAGCTCCTATAATTCACCCCTCCACTTT. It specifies CASSPKWSSYNSPLHF.

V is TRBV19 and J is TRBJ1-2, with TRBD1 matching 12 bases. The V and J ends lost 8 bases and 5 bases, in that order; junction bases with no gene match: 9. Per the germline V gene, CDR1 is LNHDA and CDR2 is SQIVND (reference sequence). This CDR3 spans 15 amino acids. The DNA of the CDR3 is TGTGCCAGTTTGTCCGGGACAGGGGGCGCGTATGGCTACACCTTC. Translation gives CASLSGTGGAYGYTF.

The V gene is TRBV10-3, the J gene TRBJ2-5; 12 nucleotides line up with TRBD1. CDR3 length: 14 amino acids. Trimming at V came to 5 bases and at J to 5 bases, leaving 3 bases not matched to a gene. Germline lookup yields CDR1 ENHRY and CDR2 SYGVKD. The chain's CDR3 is CAISSGTGGETQYF. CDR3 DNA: TGTGCCATCAGTTCCGGGACAGGGGGCGAGACCCAGTACTTC.

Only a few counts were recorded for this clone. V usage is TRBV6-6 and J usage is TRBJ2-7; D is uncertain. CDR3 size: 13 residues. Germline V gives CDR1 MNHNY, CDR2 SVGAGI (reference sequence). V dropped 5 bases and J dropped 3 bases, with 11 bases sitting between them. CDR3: CASSRASGYEQYF. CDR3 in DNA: TGTGCCAGCAGTAGGGCCTCAGGCTACGAGCAGTACTTC.

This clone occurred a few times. The DNA of the CDR3 is TGTGCCAGTAGTATACAGTGGAGCTCCTACGAGCAGTACTTC. Residues: CASSIQWSSYEQYF. The rearrangement joins TRBV19 to TRBJ2-7; no firm D call. Germline assignment: CDR1 LNHDA and CDR2 SQIVND (reference sequence). The CDR3 consists of 14 residues. Deletions cut 2 bases from V and 0 bases from J, with 8 bases between.

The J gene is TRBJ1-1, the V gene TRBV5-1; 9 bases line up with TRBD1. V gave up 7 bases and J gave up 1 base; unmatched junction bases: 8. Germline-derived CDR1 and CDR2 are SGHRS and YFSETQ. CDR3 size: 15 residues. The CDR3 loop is CASLPGQGSNTEAFF. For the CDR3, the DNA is TGCGCCAGCTTACCGGGACAGGGTTCGAACACTGAAGCTTTCTTT.

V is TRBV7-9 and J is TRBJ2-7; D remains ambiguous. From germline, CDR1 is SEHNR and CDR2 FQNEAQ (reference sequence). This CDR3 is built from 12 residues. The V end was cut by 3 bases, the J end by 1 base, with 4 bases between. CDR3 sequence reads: CASSFLSYEQYF. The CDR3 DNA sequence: TGTGCCAGCAGCTTTCTTTCCTACGAGCAGTACTTC.

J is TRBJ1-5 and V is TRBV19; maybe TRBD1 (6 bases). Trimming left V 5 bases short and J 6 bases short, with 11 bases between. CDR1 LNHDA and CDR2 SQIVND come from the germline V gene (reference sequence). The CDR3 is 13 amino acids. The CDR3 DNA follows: TGTGCCAGTAGTTCAGCAGGGGTTCAGCCCCAGCATTTT. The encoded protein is CASSSAGVQPQHF.

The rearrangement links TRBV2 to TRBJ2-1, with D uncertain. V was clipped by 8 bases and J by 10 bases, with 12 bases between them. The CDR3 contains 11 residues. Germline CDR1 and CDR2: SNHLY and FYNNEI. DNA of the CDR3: TGTGCCAGCTTCAAGGGCGGCGAGCAGTTCTTC. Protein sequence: CASFKGGEQFF.

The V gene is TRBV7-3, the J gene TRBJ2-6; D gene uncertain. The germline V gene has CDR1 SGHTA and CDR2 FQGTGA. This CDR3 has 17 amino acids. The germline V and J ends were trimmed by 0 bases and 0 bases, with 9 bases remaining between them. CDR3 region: CASSLTVRGSGANVLTF. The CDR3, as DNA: TGTGCCAGCAGCTTAACGGTTCGAGGCTCTGGGGCCAACGTCCTGACTTTC.

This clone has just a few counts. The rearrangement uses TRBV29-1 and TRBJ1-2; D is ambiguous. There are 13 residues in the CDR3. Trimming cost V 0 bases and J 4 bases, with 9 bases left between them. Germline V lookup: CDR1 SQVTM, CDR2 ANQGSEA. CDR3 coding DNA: TGCAGCGTTGAAGATCTTTCCCTCTATGGCTACACCTTC. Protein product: CSVEDLSLYGYTF.

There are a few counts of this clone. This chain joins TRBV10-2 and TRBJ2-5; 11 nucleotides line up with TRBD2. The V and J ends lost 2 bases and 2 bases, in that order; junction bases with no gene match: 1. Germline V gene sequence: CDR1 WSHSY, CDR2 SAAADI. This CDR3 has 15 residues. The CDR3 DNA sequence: TGCGCCAGCAGTGAGGTAGCGGGGGGGCAAGAGACCCAGTACTTC. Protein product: CASSEVAGGQETQYF.

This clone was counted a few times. Written as DNA, the CDR3 is TGTGCCAGCTCACCATACGGTTTCACTGAAGCTTTCTTT. Translating it yields CASSPYGFTEAFF. The V gene is TRBV18, the J gene TRBJ1-1; no clear D. Per germline, CDR1 KGHSH and CDR2 LQKENI. This CDR3 contains 13 residues. V was clipped by 2 bases and J by 4 bases, with 8 bases between them.

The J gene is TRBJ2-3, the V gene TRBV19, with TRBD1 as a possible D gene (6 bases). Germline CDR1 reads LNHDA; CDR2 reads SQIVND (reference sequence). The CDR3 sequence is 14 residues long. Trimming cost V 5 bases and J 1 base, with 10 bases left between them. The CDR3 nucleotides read TGTGCCAGTAGTCCCAGGACAGGCACAGATACGCAGTATTTT. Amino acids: CASSPRTGTDTQYF.

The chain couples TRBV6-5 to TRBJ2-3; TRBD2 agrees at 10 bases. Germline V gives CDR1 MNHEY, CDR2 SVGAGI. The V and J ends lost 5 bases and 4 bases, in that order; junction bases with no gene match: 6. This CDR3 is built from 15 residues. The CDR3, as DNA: TGTGCCAGCAGTCCGACGGGGACTAGCGCAGATACGCAGTATTTT. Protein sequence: CASSPTGTSADTQYF.

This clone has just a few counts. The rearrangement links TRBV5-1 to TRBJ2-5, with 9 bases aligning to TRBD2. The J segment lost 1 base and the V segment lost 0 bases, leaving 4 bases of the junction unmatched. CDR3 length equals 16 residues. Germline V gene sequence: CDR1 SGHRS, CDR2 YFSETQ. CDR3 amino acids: CASSLGGSGGQETQYF. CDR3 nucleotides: TGCGCCAGCAGCTTGGGAGGTAGCGGGGGCCAAGAGACCCAGTACTTC. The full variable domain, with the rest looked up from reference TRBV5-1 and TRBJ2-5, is KAGVTQTPRYLIKTRGQQVTLSCSPISGHRSVSWYQQTPGQGLQFLFEYFSETQRNKGNFPGRFSGRQFSNSRSEMNVSTLELGDSALYLCASSLGGSGGQETQYFGPGTRLLVL.

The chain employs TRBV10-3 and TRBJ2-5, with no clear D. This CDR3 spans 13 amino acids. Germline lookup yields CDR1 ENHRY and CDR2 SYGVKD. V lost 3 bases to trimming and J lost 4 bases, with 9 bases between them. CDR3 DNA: TGTGCCATCAGTGAAGGGCACGGAGAGACCCAGTACTTC. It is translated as CAISEGHGETQYF.

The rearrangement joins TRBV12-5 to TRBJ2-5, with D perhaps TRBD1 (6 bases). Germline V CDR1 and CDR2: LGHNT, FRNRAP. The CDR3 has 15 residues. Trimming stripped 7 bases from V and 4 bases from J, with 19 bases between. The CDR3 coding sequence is TGTGCTAGTGCCGCTGGACAGTCGAGTACAGAGACCCAGTACTTC. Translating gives CASAAGQSSTETQYF. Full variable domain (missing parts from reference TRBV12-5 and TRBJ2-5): DARVTQTPRHKVTEMGQEVTMRCQPILGHNTVFWYRQTMMQGLELLAYFRNRAPLDDSGMPKDRFSAEMPDATLATLKIQPSEPRDSAVYFCASAAGQSSTETQYFGPGTRLLVL.